A single sample is the source of the 26 T cell receptor beta chains below, sequenced in a study of blood T cell repertoires in COVID-19. The assay was immunoSEQ multiplex PCR, and TCRdb's table has in-frame clones only and misses some. The sample lists about 470,000 clones, 87% occurring once. The sample was PBMCs or T cells enriched from blood (not recorded which). Source of these receptors: a woman aged 18-29 years who had recovered from COVID-19.

The chain links TRBV4-2 to TRBJ1-6; perhaps TRBD1 as D (6 bases). Trimming took off 1 base at V and 6 bases at J, with 19 bases between the two ends. This CDR3 region has 18 residues. Germline assignment: CDR1 LGHNA and CDR2 YNFKEQ. CDR3 sequence: CASSQVGFGGAANSPLHF. In DNA form, the CDR3 reads TGTGCCAGCAGCCAAGTAGGTTTCGGGGGGGCCGCTAATTCACCCCTCCACTTT.

V and J are TRBV7-2 and TRBJ1-6, with 8 bases aligning to TRBD1. The CDR3 runs 16 residues. From germline, CDR1 is SGHTA and CDR2 FQGNSA. The junction had 15 bases not matched to a gene; V was cut back by 5 bases and J by 12 bases. CDR3 DNA: TGTGCCAGCAGCCTTACCCTAGGACAGGGATCTTTACCCCTCCACTTT. Amino acid sequence: CASSLTLGQGSLPLHF.

V and J are TRBV7-6 and TRBJ2-7, with 7 bases matching TRBD1. CDR3 length: 16 amino acids. The V segment lost 1 base and the J segment 6 bases; nucleotides outside the gene matches: 12. Germline V gene lookup returns CDR1 SGHVS and CDR2 FNYEAQ. CDR3: CASSLEGGDNAAEQYF. CDR3 nucleotide sequence: TGTGCCAGCAGCTTAGAAGGGGGCGACAATGCGGCCGAGCAGTACTTC.

The genes are TRBV4-1 and TRBJ1-2; no firm D call. This CDR3 region has 14 residues. Trimming took 1 base from V and 4 from J, leaving 10 bases between them. Germline values: CDR1 MGHRA, CDR2 YSYEKL. This chain's CDR3 is CASSQAGEGYGYTF. The CDR3 DNA reads TGCGCCAGCAGCCAAGCCGGGGAGGGCTATGGCTACACCTTC.

This sequence joins TRBV21-1 and TRBJ2-6; the table's D call, TRBD2, has no DNA check behind it. TRBV21-1 is labeled a pseudogene. The CDR3 is made up of 20 amino acids. The CDR3, as DNA: TGTGCCAGCCTCCCCCTGGGGCGGGGGGGCCGGGCTGCTGGGGCCAACGTCCTGACTTTC. Residues: CASLPLGRGGRAAGANVLTF.

The chain is built from TRBV2 and TRBJ1-2; 7 nucleotides match TRBD1. The V gene's germline CDR1 is SNHLY and CDR2 FYNNEI. The CDR3 spans 13 residues. Trimming at V came to 5 bases and at J to 6 bases, leaving 6 bases not matched to a gene. The CDR3 coding sequence is TGTGCCAGCAGTTATACAGGGGACGATGGCTACACCTTC. This encodes CASSYTGDDGYTF. Drawing the rest from reference TRBV2 and TRBJ1-2, the complete variable domain is EPEVTQTPSHQVTQMGQEVILRCVPISNHLYFYWYRQILGQKVEFLVSFYNNEISEKSEIFDDQFSVERPDGSNFTLKIRSTKLEDSAMYFCASSYTGDDGYTFGSGTRLTVV.

V gene TRBV3-1 (or the pseudogene TRBV3-2) combines with J gene TRBJ2-3; 12 positions agree with TRBD2. J gave up 2 bases and V 1 base, and 7 bases lay outside the gene matches. The CDR3 is 18 amino acids. In germline, CDR1 is LGHDT, CDR2 YNNKEL (reference sequence). The DNA for the CDR3 is TGTGCCAGCAGCCAAGGACTAGCGGGGGCCGGAGCCACAGATACGCAGTATTTT. Its translation: CASSQGLAGAGATDTQYF.

The V gene is TRBV9, the J gene TRBJ2-7; D may be TRBD2 (5 bases). V was clipped by 0 bases and J by 5 bases, with 15 bases between them. The CDR3 extends over 15 amino acids. CDR1 SGDLS and CDR2 YYNGEE come from the germline V gene. Here the CDR3 DNA reads TGTGCCAGCAGCGTAGTTCCCGGGGATAGCGACGAGCAGTACTTC. This translates into CASSVVPGDSDEQYF.

The chain has TRBV25-1 and TRBJ1-1; 9 bases align to TRBD1. Germline assignment: CDR1 MGHDK and CDR2 SYGVNS. V gave up 5 bases and J gave up 2 bases; unmatched junction bases: 6. This CDR3 has 15 amino acids. CDR3 protein: CASSPTGGENTEAFF. The CDR3 DNA sequence: TGTGCCAGCAGTCCAACAGGGGGCGAAAACACTGAAGCTTTCTTT.

This chain links TRBV5-1 with TRBJ1-1; no definite D call. The CDR3 contains 14 residues. Trimming took off 2 bases at V and 2 bases at J, with 10 bases between the two ends. Germline CDR1 and CDR2: SGHRS and YFSETQ. CDR3 loop: CASSLQSLNTEAFF. CDR3 coding DNA: TGCGCCAGCAGCTTACAGAGCCTTAACACTGAAGCTTTCTTT.

V usage is TRBV6-5 and J usage is TRBJ1-5, with a possible D match to TRBD1 (6 bases). Germline V gene sequence: CDR1 MNHEY, CDR2 SVGAGI. The CDR3 consists of 14 residues. V lost 5 bases and J 9 bases, leaving 17 bases between the germline ends. CDR3 sequence reads: CASSPGDAAAPQHF. The CDR3 DNA reads as TGTGCCAGCAGTCCAGGGGACGCAGCAGCGCCCCAGCATTTT.

V is TRBV28 and J is TRBJ1-2; 8 positions agree with TRBD1. V was clipped by 2 bases and J by 6 bases; unmatched bases: 11. This CDR3 has 16 residues. From germline, CDR1 is MDHEN and CDR2 SYDVKM. CDR3 bases: TGTGCCAGCAGTTTAAGTCAGGGGGCAACGGGGCATGGCTACACCTTC. This sequence encodes CASSLSQGATGHGYTF.

V gene TRBV5-1 combines with J gene TRBJ1-1; 9 nucleotides line up with TRBD1. J was trimmed by 0 bases and V by 3 bases; bases with no gene match: 6. Per germline, CDR1 SGHRS and CDR2 YFSETQ. This CDR3 region has 16 residues. The CDR3 DNA reads TGCGCCAGCAGCTCAGGCGACAGGGGGTTGAACACTGAAGCTTTCTTT. It is translated as CASSSGDRGLNTEAFF.

The V and J genes are TRBV28 and TRBJ1-2; tentative D call: TRBD1 (5 bases). Germline lookup yields CDR1 MDHEN and CDR2 SYDVKM. V lost 6 bases, J lost 4 bases, and 15 bases lay in between. The length of the CDR3 is 14 residues. CDR3 amino acids: CASSPPTDSYGYTF. For the CDR3, the DNA is TGTGCCAGCAGCCCCCCGACAGACAGCTATGGCTACACCTTC.

The chain links TRBV6-5 to TRBJ1-2; TRBD1 agrees at 7 bases. V lost 2 bases and J lost 5; bases outside the gene matches: 8. There are 15 residues in the CDR3. The germline V gene encodes CDR1 MNHEY and CDR2 SVGAGI. CDR3 residues: CASSYTPGTEYGYTF. The CDR3 bases are TGTGCCAGCAGTTACACGCCTGGGACAGAGTATGGCTACACCTTC.

The rearrangement links TRBV28 to TRBJ1-2; D may be TRBD1 (6 bases). The germline V and J ends were trimmed by 10 bases and 5 bases, with 23 bases remaining between them. Germline loops: CDR1 MDHEN, CDR2 SYDVKM. This CDR3 has 15 amino acids. Here the CDR3 DNA reads TGTGCCACCCAACCCCCCTTACAGGGCGCGTATGGCTACACCTTC. Its protein product is CATQPPLQGAYGYTF.

The chain joins TRBV11-3 to TRBJ2-3; D is possibly TRBD1 (6 bases). The V end lost 4 bases, the J end lost 6 bases, and 14 bases lay between the germline ends. Per the germline V gene, CDR1 is SGHNT and CDR2 is YENEEA. This CDR3 region has 14 residues. The CDR3 sequence is CASSSGTSVDTQYF. CDR3 in DNA: TGTGCCAGCAGCTCCGGGACATCGGTTGATACGCAGTATTTT.

J is TRBJ2-7 and V is TRBV30, with a tentative D call TRBD2 (6 bases). Germline V gene lookup returns CDR1 GTSNPN and CDR2 SVGIG (reference sequence). Between the trimmed V and J ends, which lost 0 bases and 4 bases, there was a span of 13 bases. The CDR3 runs to 14 residues. The CDR3 here is CAWSVGTEGYEQYF. The CDR3 region has the DNA TGTGCCTGGAGTGTGGGGACTGAAGGTTACGAGCAGTACTTC.

This clone came up once. The chain employs TRBV12-5 and TRBJ2-2; TRBD1 matches at 8 bases. Per germline, CDR1 LGHNT and CDR2 FRNRAP. This CDR3 has 15 residues. The V and J ends lost 4 bases and 4 bases, in that order; junction bases with no gene match: 5. This CDR3 reads CASGSGQGGTGELFF. The CDR3 DNA sequence: TGTGCTAGTGGTTCCGGACAGGGAGGCACCGGGGAGCTGTTTTTT.

The rearrangement joins TRBV2 to TRBJ1-4, with D possibly being TRBD1 (6 bases). Germline CDR1 and CDR2: SNHLY and FYNNEI. Trimming stripped 4 bases from V and 3 bases from J, with 9 bases between. The length of the CDR3 is 14 residues. The CDR3 sequence is CASSADSPNEKLFF. The CDR3 DNA follows: TGTGCCAGCAGTGCGGACAGCCCTAATGAAAAACTGTTTTTT. Complete variable domain (other parts from reference TRBV2 and TRBJ1-4): EPEVTQTPSHQVTQMGQEVILRCVPISNHLYFYWYRQILGQKVEFLVSFYNNEISEKSEIFDDQFSVERPDGSNFTLKIRSTKLEDSAMYFCASSADSPNEKLFFGSGTQLSVL.

This clone was counted a single time. The chain combines TRBV27 with TRBJ1-6; D possibly corresponds to TRBD1 (6 bases). Deletions cut 2 bases from V and 7 bases from J, with 9 bases between. The CDR3 runs to 14 residues. Germline V CDR1 and CDR2: MNHEY, SMNVEV (reference sequence). The CDR3 DNA is TGTGCCAGCAGTTTAAACAGGGTCAATTCACCCCTCCACTTT. As protein: CASSLNRVNSPLHF.

The genes are TRBV5-5 and TRBJ2-1; D unclear. Germline V CDR1 and CDR2: SGHKS, YYEKEE (reference sequence). V was cut by 2 bases and J by 8 bases, with 17 bases left in between. This CDR3 has 15 residues. This CDR3 is CASSFLVLDRDEQFF. The CDR3 DNA sequence: TGTGCCAGCAGCTTCTTGGTGCTCGACCGGGATGAGCAGTTCTTC.

CDR3 loop: CACPYGGDEETQYF. The CDR3, as DNA: TGTGCCTGCCCATATGGGGGGGATGAAGAGACCCAGTACTTC. V is TRBV2 and J is TRBJ2-5; 7 bases agree with TRBD2. The CDR3 totals 14 residues. CDR1 and CDR2 (germline): SNHLY, FYNNEI. J lost 3 bases, V lost 11 bases, and 12 bases had no gene match.

The chain joins TRBV6-5 to TRBJ1-1; D gene unclear. The germline V gene has CDR1 MNHEY and CDR2 SVGAGI. Trimming left V 6 bases short and J 0 bases short, with 8 bases between. The CDR3 is made up of 13 amino acids. CDR3 protein: CASRAGMNTEAFF. The CDR3 DNA reads TGTGCCAGCAGGGCGGGGATGAACACTGAAGCTTTCTTT.

The genes are TRBV19 and TRBJ1-1, with no clear D. Per the germline V gene, CDR1 is LNHDA and CDR2 is SQIVND (reference sequence). The CDR3 covers 15 residues. Trimming left V 2 bases short and J 1 base short, with 11 bases between. CDR3 protein: CASSILRRRNTEAFF. The CDR3 region has the DNA TGTGCCAGTAGTATATTAAGGAGAAGGAACACTGAAGCTTTCTTT.

The V gene is TRBV7-9, the J gene TRBJ1-1, with D maybe TRBD1 (6 bases). V was cut by 6 bases and J by 5 bases, with 19 bases left in between. The CDR3 sequence is 15 residues long. Germline V gene lookup returns CDR1 SEHNR and CDR2 FQNEAQ (reference sequence). The CDR3 loop reads CASRPRTGTGTEAFF. The CDR3 coding sequence is TGTGCCAGCAGACCGCGAACAGGGACGGGAACTGAAGCTTTCTTT.